The clone carrying this T cell receptor (beta chain) has more than one count but fewer than ten. The sample comes from a study of blood T cell repertoires in COVID-19. Study information: The origin of the acute and convalescent COVID-19 samples was the United States, Italy and Spain.

Generated by immunoSEQ multiplex PCR, the TCRdb table keeps only in-frame clones and is missing some. This sample has 110,000 or so clones, with around 80% found just once. This CDR3 is built from 17 residues. V was pared by 5 bases and J by 2 bases, with 8 bases of the junction left unmatched. Germline-derived CDR1 and CDR2 are SGHRS and YFSETQ. The sample was peripheral blood. The chain has TRBV5-1 and TRBJ2-5, with TRBD2 matching over 14 bases. This receptor was taken from a man aged 45-60 years with acute or convalescent COVID-19. For the CDR3, the DNA is TGCGCCAGCAGTCCTGGGACTAGCGGGGGTCCTCAAGAGACCCAGTACTTC. It specifies CASSPGTSGGPQETQYF. The full variable domain, in which reference TRBV5-1 and TRBJ2-5 provide the parts outside the CDR3, is KAGVTQTPRYLIKTRGQQVTLSCSPISGHRSVSWYQQTPGQGLQFLFEYFSETQRNKGNFPGRFSGRQFSNSRSEMNVSTLELGDSALYLCASSPGTSGGPQETQYFGPGTRLLVL.